Only a few counts were recorded for the clone carrying this T cell receptor (beta chain). This entry belongs to a study of beta chain features in type 1 diabetes. The authors reverse transcribed all of the isolated RNA, so sequencing captured expressed TCRB transcripts. Method: immunoSEQ multiplex PCR; TCRdb's copy keeps in-frame clones and lacks some. Of 130,000 to 150,000 clones in the sample, 10% were seen once. This CDR3 has 14 amino acids. Deletions cut 0 bases from V and 5 bases from J, with 10 bases between. Per germline, CDR1 SNHLY and CDR2 FYNNEI. The chain uses TRBV2 and TRBJ2-5; TRBD2 is a possible D gene (5 bases). The sample consisted of naive CD4+ T cells from blood. This clonotype was obtained from a man aged 18 to 35 in good health. CDR3 in amino acids: CASSEAQPGETQYF. In DNA, the CDR3 is TGTGCCAGCAGTGAAGCGCAGCCGGGGGAGACCCAGTACTTC.